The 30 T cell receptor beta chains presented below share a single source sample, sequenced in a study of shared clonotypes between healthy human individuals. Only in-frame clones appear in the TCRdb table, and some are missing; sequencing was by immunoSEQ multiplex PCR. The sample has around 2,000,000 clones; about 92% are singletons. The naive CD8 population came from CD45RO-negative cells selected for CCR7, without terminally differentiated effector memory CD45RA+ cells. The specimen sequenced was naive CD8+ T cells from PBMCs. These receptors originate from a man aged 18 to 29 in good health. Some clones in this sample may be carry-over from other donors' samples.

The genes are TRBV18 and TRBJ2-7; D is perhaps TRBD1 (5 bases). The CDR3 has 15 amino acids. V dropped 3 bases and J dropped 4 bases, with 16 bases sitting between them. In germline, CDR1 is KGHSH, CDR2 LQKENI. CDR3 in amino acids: CASSPARARFYEQYF. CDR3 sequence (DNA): TGTGCCAGCTCACCTGCCAGGGCCAGATTTTACGAGCAGTACTTC. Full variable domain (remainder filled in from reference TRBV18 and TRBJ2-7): NAGVMQNPRHLVRRRGQEARLRCSPMKGHSHVYWYRQLPEEGLKFMVYLQKENIIDESGMPKERFSAEFPKEGPSILRIQQVVRGDSAAYFCASSPARARFYEQYFGPGTRLTVT.

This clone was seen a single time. The CDR3 nucleotides read TGTGCCAGCAGTTCGCGGGGGTTCGGGAACTATGGCTACACCTTC. It codes for CASSSRGFGNYGYTF. V and J are TRBV28 and TRBJ1-2; TRBD1 is a possible D gene (5 bases). The CDR3 covers 15 residues. V was pared by 4 bases and J by 2 bases, with 14 bases between. Germline-derived CDR1 and CDR2 are MDHEN and SYDVKM.

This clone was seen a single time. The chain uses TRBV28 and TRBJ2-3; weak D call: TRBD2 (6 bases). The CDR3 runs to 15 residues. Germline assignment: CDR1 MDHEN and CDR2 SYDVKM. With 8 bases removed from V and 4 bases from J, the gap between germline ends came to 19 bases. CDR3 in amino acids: CASAPLAEVPDTQYF. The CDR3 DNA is TGTGCCAGCGCCCCTTTAGCGGAAGTTCCAGATACGCAGTATTTT.

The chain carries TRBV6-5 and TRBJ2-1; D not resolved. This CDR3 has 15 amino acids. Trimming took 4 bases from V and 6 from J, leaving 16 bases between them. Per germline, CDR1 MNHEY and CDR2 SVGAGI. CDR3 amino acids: CASSSGRLSTNEQFF. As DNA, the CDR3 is TGTGCCAGCAGTTCGGGTAGGTTATCTACCAATGAGCAGTTCTTC.

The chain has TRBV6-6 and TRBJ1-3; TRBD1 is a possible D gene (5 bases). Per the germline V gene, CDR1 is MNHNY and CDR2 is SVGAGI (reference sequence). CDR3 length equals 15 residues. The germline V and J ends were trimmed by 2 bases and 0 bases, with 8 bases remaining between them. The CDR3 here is CASSYLDSSGNTIYF. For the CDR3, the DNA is TGTGCCAGCAGTTACCTTGACAGCTCTGGAAACACCATATATTTT.

The CDR3 protein is CASSARTGFHYGYTF. As DNA, the CDR3 is TGTGCCAGCAGCGCTCGGACAGGGTTTCACTATGGCTACACCTTC. The gene calls are TRBV11-2 and TRBJ1-2, with 8 bases identical to TRBD1. J was trimmed by 3 bases and V by 5 bases; bases with no gene match: 8. Germline V gives CDR1 SGHAT, CDR2 FQNNGV. The CDR3 length is 15 residues.

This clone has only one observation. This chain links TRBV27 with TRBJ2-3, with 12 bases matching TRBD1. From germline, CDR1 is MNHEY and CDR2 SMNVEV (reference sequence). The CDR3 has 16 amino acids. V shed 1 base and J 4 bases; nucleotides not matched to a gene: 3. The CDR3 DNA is TGTGCCAGCAGTTTATTAGGGACAGGGGGCTCAGATACGCAGTATTTT. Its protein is CASSLLGTGGSDTQYF.

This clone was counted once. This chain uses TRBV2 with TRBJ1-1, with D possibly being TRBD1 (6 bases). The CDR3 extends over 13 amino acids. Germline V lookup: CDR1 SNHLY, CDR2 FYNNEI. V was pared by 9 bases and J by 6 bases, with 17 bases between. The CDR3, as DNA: TGTGCCAGGAACGACCCGGGGACATCTGAAGCTTTCTTT. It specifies CARNDPGTSEAFF.

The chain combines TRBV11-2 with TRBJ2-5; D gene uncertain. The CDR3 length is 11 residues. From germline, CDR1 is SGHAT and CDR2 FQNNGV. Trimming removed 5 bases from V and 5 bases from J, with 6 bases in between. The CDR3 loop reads CASSQWETQYF. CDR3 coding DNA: TGTGCCAGCAGCCAATGGGAGACCCAGTACTTC.

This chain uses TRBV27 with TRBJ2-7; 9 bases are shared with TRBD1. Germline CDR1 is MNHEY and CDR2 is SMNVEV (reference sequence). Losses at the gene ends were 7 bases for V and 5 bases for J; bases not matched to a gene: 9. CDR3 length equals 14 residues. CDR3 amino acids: CASTSNRGLDEQYF. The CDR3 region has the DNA TGTGCCAGCACCTCGAACAGGGGGCTGGACGAGCAGTACTTC.

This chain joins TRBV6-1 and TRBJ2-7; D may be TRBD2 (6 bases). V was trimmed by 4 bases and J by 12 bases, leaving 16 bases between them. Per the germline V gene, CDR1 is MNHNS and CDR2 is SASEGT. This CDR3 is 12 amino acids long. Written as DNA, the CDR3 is TGTGCCAGCAGTGTTGTGCGGGAAAGGGGGTACTTC. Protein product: CASSVVRERGYF.

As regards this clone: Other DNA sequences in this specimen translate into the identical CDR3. The CDR3 spells CASSLRASTYEQYF. In DNA, the CDR3 is TGTGCCAGCAGTTTACGGGCTTCTACCTACGAGCAGTACTTC. The rearrangement joins TRBV27 to TRBJ2-7; the D is unclear. CDR3 length: 14 residues. Trimming stripped 2 bases from V and 2 bases from J, with 10 bases between. CDR1 and CDR2 (germline): MNHEY, SMNVEV (reference sequence).

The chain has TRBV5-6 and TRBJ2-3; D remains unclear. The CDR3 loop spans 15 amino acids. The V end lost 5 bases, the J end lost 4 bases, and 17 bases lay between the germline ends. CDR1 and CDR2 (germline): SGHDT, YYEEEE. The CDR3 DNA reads TGTGCCAGCAGTTCGGCGGTAGGAGAGGCAGATACGCAGTATTTT. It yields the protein CASSSAVGEADTQYF.

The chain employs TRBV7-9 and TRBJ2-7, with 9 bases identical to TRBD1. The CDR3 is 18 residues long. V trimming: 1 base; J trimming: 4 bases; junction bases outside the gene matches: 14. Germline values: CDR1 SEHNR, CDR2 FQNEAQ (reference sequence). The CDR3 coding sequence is TGTGCCAGCAGCTTAGGAGGATACCCGGGACAGGGAAAGTACGAGCAGTACTTC. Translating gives CASSLGGYPGQGKYEQYF.

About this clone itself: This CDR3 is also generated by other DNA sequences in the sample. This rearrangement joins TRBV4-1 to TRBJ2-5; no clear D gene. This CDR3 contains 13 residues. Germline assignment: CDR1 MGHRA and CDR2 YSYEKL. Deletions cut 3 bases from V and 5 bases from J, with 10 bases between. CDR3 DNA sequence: TGCGCCAGCAGCCAGGTTGGGTCGGAGACCCAGTACTTC. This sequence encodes CASSQVGSETQYF.

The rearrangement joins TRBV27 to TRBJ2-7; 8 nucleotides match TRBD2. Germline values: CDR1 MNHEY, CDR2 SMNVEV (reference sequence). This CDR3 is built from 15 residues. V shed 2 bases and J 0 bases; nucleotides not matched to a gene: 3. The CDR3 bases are TGTGCCAGCAGTTTAGGACTAGCCAACTCCTACGAGCAGTACTTC. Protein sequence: CASSLGLANSYEQYF.

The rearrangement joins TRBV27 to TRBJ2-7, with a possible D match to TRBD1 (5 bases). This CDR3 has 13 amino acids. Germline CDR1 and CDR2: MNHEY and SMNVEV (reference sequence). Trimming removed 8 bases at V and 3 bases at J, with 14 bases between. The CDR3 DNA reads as TGTGCCAGCTGGACACCCTACCTCTACGAGCAGTACTTC. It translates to CASWTPYLYEQYF.

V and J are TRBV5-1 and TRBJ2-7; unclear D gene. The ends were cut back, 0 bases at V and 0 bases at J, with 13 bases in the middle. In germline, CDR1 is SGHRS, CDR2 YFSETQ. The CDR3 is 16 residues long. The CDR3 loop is CASSLGPILDSYEQYF. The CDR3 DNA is TGCGCCAGCAGCTTGGGCCCGATCCTTGACTCCTACGAGCAGTACTTC.

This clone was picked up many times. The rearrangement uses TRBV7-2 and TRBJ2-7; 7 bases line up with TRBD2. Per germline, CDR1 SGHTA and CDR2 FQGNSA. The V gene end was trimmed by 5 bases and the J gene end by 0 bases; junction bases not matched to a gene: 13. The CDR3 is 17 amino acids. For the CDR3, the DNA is TGTGCCAGCAGCGGATCGACAACTAGCGATAGCTCCTACGAGCAGTACTTC. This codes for CASSGSTTSDSSYEQYF. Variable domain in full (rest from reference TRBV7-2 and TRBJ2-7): GAGVSQSPSNKVTEKGKDVELRCDPISGHTALYWYRQSLGQGLEFLIYFQGNSAPDKSGLPSDRFSAERTGGSVSTLTIQRTQQEDSAVYLCASSGSTTSDSSYEQYFGPGTRLTVT.

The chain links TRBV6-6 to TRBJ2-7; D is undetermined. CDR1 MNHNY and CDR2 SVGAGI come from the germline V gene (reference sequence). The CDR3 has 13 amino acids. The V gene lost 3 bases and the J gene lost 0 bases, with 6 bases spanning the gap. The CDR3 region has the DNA TGTGCCAGCAGTTATTGGCTCTCCTACGAGCAGTACTTC. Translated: CASSYWLSYEQYF.

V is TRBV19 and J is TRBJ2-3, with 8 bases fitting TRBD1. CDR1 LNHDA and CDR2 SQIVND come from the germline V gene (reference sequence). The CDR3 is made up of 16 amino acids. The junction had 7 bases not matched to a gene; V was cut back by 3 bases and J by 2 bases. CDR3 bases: TGTGCCAGTAGTATGAGACAGGGGAGCTTCACAGATACGCAGTATTTT. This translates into CASSMRQGSFTDTQYF.

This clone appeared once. As DNA, the CDR3 is TGTGCCACCCGGGGACGTGTATCCTACGAGCAGTACTTC. It translates to CATRGRVSYEQYF. V and J are TRBV2 and TRBJ2-7, with D perhaps being TRBD1 or TRBD2 (5 bases each). Trimming stripped 10 bases from V and 1 base from J, with 14 bases between. The germline gives CDR1 SNHLY, CDR2 FYNNEI. The CDR3 loop spans 13 amino acids.

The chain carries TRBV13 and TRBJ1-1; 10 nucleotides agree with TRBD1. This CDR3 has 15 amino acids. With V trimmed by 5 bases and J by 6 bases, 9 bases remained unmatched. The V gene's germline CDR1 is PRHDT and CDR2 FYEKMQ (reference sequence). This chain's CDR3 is CASSPHRQGAPEAFF. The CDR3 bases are TGTGCCAGCAGCCCACACCGACAGGGGGCCCCTGAAGCTTTCTTT. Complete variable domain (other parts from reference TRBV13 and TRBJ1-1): AAGVIQSPRHLIKEKRETATLKCYPIPRHDTVYWYQQGPGQDPQFLISFYEKMQSDKGSIPDRFSAQQFSDYHSELNMSSLELGDSALYFCASSPHRQGAPEAFFGQGTRLTVV.

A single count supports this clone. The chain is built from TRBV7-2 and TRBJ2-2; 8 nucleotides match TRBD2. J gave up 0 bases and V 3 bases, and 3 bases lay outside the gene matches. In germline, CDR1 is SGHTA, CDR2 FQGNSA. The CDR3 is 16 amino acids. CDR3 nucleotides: TGTGCCAGCAGCTTTGTAGCGGGGACGAACACCGGGGAGCTGTTTTTT. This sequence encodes CASSFVAGTNTGELFF.

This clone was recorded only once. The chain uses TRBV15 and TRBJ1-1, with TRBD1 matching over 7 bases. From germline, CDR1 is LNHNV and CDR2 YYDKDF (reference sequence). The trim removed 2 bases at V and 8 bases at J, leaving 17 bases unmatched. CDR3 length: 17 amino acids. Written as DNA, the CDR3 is TGTGCCACCAGCAGATTGGGAGTACAGGGGTGGTCGACAGAAGCTTTCTTT. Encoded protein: CATSRLGVQGWSTEAFF.

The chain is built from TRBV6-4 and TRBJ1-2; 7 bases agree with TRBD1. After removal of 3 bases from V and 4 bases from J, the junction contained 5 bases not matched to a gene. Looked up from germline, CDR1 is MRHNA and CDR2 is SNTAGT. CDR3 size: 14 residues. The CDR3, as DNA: TGTGCCAGCAGTGATGGGGACAGATTCTATGGCTACACCTTC. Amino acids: CASSDGDRFYGYTF.

CDR3 sequence: CASSQDFRRPHYEQYF. The CDR3 coding sequence is TGTGCCAGCAGCCAAGATTTTCGGAGGCCACACTACGAGCAGTACTTC. The chain has TRBV4-2 and TRBJ2-7; the D gene is possibly TRBD2 (5 bases). Germline V gives CDR1 LGHNA, CDR2 YNFKEQ. Trimming took off 0 bases at V and 3 bases at J, with 15 bases between the two ends. The CDR3 contains 16 residues.

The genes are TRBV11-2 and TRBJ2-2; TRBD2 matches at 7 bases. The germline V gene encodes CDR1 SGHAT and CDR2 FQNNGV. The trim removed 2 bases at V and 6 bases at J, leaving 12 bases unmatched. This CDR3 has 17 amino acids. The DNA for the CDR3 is TGTGCCAGCAGCTTACTGTTGCGGCGGGAGTTGGCCGGGGAGCTGTTTTTT. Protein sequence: CASSLLLRRELAGELFF.

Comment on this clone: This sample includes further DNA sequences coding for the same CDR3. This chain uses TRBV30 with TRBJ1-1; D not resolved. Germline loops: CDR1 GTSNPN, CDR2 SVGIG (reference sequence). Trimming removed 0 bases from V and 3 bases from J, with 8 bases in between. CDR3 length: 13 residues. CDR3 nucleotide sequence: TGTGCCTGGAGTGTATTGGGGTACACTGAAGCTTTCTTT. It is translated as CAWSVLGYTEAFF.

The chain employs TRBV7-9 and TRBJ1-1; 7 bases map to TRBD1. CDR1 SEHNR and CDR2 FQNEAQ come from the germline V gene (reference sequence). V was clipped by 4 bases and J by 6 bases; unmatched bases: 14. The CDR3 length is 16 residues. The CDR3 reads CASSSHKTTGKAEAFF. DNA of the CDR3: TGTGCCAGCAGCTCACATAAGACGACAGGGAAGGCTGAAGCTTTCTTT.